This T cell receptor beta chain was recovered during a study of T-cell memory formation after mild COVID-19. From germline, CDR1 is MNHEY and CDR2 SVGEGT. Trimming took off 6 bases at V and 3 bases at J, with 11 bases between the two ends. CDR3 size: 13 residues. This clonotype was picked up a small number of times. Using its own MiXCR run on the 5' RACE reads, TCRdb lists one record per CDR3 protein. The profile shows hundreds of thousands of distinct CDR3 sequences, approximately 20% of them singletons. This chain links TRBV6-2 or TRBV6-3 with TRBJ1-2; D uncertain. Sequenced: PBMCs or a T cell subset sorted from them (not recorded which). The TCR was taken from a man in his late teens or twenties who had mild COVID-19 (a few samples of this study predate the infection). Cell type and time point are not known. In nucleotides, the CDR3 is TGTGCCAGCAGGCTGGACGGGGACTATGGCTACACCTTC. Its protein product is CASRLDGDYGYTF.